This entry lists 6 T cell receptor beta chains sequenced from one sample in a study of Graves' ophthalmopathy and Graves' hyperthyroidism. Amplification of the TCR beta CDR3 regions used RNA transcripts (as template). RT-PCR with HTBI primers came first, then second-round multiplex PCR. TCRdb analysed the multiplex PCR reads with MiXCR anew, one entry per CDR3 protein. The sample carries hundreds of thousands of distinct CDR3 sequences, around 20% recorded once. The specimen sequenced was peripheral blood. These receptors were collected from a young woman with stable Graves' hyperthyroidism.

The V call is TRBV11-2, the J call TRBJ2-5; TRBD2 matches 9 bases. The germline V gene has CDR1 SGHAT and CDR2 FQNNGV. V lost 4 bases, J lost 2 bases, and 11 bases stayed unmatched. The CDR3 length is 17 residues. The CDR3: CASSSVASGAPQETQYF. In DNA, the CDR3 is TGTGCCAGCAGCTCCGTTGCTAGCGGGGCGCCTCAAGAGACCCAGTACTTC.

This clonotype was seen many times. The gene calls are TRBV11-3 and TRBJ2-7; 10 bases match TRBD2. The CDR3 spans 17 residues. V lost 0 bases to trimming and J lost 1 base; unmatched junction nucleotides: 6. CDR1 is SGHNT and CDR2 is YENEEA in the germline V gene. DNA for the CDR3: TGTGCCAGCAGCTTAGAGACCAGGGGACTAGCGTCCTACGAGCAGTACTTC. Its protein product is CASSLETRGLASYEQYF.

This clonotype was found many times. The chain carries TRBV5-4 and TRBJ2-5; no reliable D call. Between the trimmed V and J ends, which lost 1 base and 5 bases, there was a span of 6 bases. Germline lookup yields CDR1 SGHNT and CDR2 YYREEE (reference sequence). The CDR3 length is 12 residues. CDR3 loop: CASSLWGETQYF. CDR3 DNA: TGTGCCAGCAGCTTGTGGGGTGAGACCCAGTACTTC.

This clonotype occurred many times. The chain links TRBV7-2 to TRBJ1-5; D is unclear. Germline V gene sequence: CDR1 SGHTA, CDR2 FQGNSA. The CDR3 is made up of 13 amino acids. V was clipped by 2 bases and J by 5 bases, with 7 bases between them. CDR3 nucleotide sequence: TGTGCCAGCAGCTTAACGGTTGATCAGCCCCAGCATTTT. This translates into CASSLTVDQPQHF. Full variable domain (rest looked up from reference TRBV7-2 and TRBJ1-5): GAGVSQSPSNKVTEKGKDVELRCDPISGHTALYWYRQSLGQGLEFLIYFQGNSAPDKSGLPSDRFSAERTGGSVSTLTIQRTQQEDSAVYLCASSLTVDQPQHFGDGTRLSIL.

This clonotype has ten or more counts. The chain recombines TRBV12-3 or TRBV12-4 with TRBJ2-7; the match to TRBD2 covers 8 bases. The CDR3 length is 13 residues. J gave up 7 bases and V 6 bases, and 8 bases lay outside the gene matches. In DNA, the CDR3 is TGTGCCAGCAGGGACGAGCGGGAGCAAGAGCAGTACTTC. Translation: CASRDEREQEQYF.

This clonotype appeared many times. Germline is not matched at one junction end, which may reflect a read error. V usage is TRBV6-2 or TRBV6-3 and J usage is TRBJ1-1; D remains unclear. There are 16 residues in the CDR3. Germline V gene lookup returns CDR1 MNHEY and CDR2 SVGEGT. CDR3 region: CASSPGKSPMNSEAFF. The CDR3 DNA follows: TGTGCCAGCAGCCCTGGTAAGAGTCCTATGAACTCTGAAGCTTTCTTT.